This passage covers 23 T cell receptor beta chains from one sample sequenced in a study of Ad26.COV2.S vaccination and SARS-CoV-2 variants (dated by TCRdb to the early 2020s). The treatment or condition label for this specimen denotes: about 20 received Ad26.COV2.S at low or high dose, single or two shots; roughly 5 received placebo; per-sample allocation not given. Repertoires of vaccine and placebo recipients were sequenced from samples collected on day 63 after the first injection. The method was the immunoSEQ multiplex PCR assay. Imported from immuneACCESS, the table was reduced by TCRdb to in-frame sequences with V and J called. These copies leave out some clones; in studies compared against another copy, an unresolved V gene accounts for under half, and the cause of the remainder is not known. This sample lists around 450,000 clones; roughly 89% were detected once. In total, the top ten clones hold approximately 2.5% of the sample.

Sequences were derived from peripheral blood, sampled in a trial of Ad26.COV2.S vaccine versus placebo. These receptors were obtained from a person aged 18 to 65 who received the Ad26.COV2.S COVID-19 vaccine or a placebo.

V gene TRBV24-1 combines with J gene TRBJ2-3; the match to TRBD2 covers 10 bases. The V segment lost 5 bases and the J segment 0 bases; nucleotides outside the gene matches: 4. From germline, CDR1 is KGHDR and CDR2 SFDVKD. The CDR3 loop spans 16 amino acids. CDR3 region: CATSAASGRSTDTQYF. The CDR3 nucleotides read TGTGCCACCAGTGCGGCTAGCGGGAGAAGCACAGATACGCAGTATTTT.

The chain combines TRBV14 with TRBJ1-1, with D possibly TRBD1 on 5 matching bases. V dropped 4 bases and J dropped 2 bases, with 8 bases sitting between them. This CDR3 is 13 amino acids long. The germline V gene encodes CDR1 SGHDN and CDR2 FVKESK. CDR3 sequence reads: CASSLTGNTEAFF. In nucleotides, the CDR3 is TGTGCCAGCAGCCTCACAGGTAACACTGAAGCTTTCTTT.

The genes are TRBV4-2 and TRBJ1-1; maybe TRBD1 (5 bases). V was clipped by 1 base and J by 11 bases, with 11 bases between them. CDR1 and CDR2 (germline): LGHNA, YNFKEQ. There are 12 residues in the CDR3. The CDR3 region has the DNA TGTGCCAGCAGCCAAGGGGGGACCTATGCTTTCTTT. Translation: CASSQGGTYAFF.

CDR3 region: CASSLVGTGVLRSSYEQYF. In DNA, the CDR3 is TGTGCCAGCAGCTTGGTGGGGACAGGGGTCCTGAGATCCTCCTACGAGCAGTACTTC. The gene calls are TRBV5-6 and TRBJ2-7, with TRBD1 matching 10 bases. Germline CDR1 and CDR2: SGHDT and YYEEEE. The CDR3 runs 19 residues. J lost 0 bases, V lost 0 bases, and 12 bases had no gene match.

The rearrangement joins TRBV3-1 (or the pseudogene TRBV3-2) to TRBJ2-6; D is unclear. Per the germline V gene, CDR1 is LGHDT and CDR2 is YNNKEL (reference sequence). Trimming cost V 6 bases and J 0 bases, with 6 bases left between them. CDR3 length: 14 amino acids. Here the CDR3 reads CASRRNSGANVLTF. Here the CDR3 DNA reads TGTGCCAGCAGACGCAACTCTGGGGCCAACGTCCTGACTTTC.

The chain recombines TRBV19 with TRBJ1-2; tentative D call: TRBD1 (5 bases). V was pared by 5 bases and J by 2 bases, with 9 bases between. From germline, CDR1 is LNHDA and CDR2 SQIVND (reference sequence). The CDR3 runs 13 residues. CDR3 coding DNA: TGTGCCAGTAGTGTGACAGCGAACTATGGCTACACCTTC. Residues: CASSVTANYGYTF.

On this clone itself: The same CDR3 arises from other DNA sequences in this sample as well. The chain recombines TRBV30 with TRBJ1-1; D gene uncertain. V was shortened by 2 bases and J by 0 bases, with 7 bases between the two germline ends. This CDR3 has 13 residues. Germline values: CDR1 GTSNPN, CDR2 SVGIG (reference sequence). The DNA of the CDR3 is TGTGCCTGGAGTAGGGATCTGAACACTGAAGCTTTCTTT. As protein: CAWSRDLNTEAFF.

This clone was detected a few times. V is TRBV6-1 and J is TRBJ1-1; TRBD1 aligns across 7 bases. The ends lost 3 bases at V and 5 bases at J; junction bases unmatched: 6. The V gene's germline CDR1 is MNHNS and CDR2 SASEGT. The CDR3 is made up of 14 amino acids. CDR3: CASSETGTETEAFF. CDR3 bases: TGTGCCAGCAGTGAGACAGGGACGGAGACTGAAGCTTTCTTT.

The J gene is TRBJ2-7, the V gene TRBV18; D is unclear. CDR3 length: 16 residues. Trimming took 0 bases from V and 3 from J, leaving 15 bases between them. Germline loops: CDR1 KGHSH, CDR2 LQKENI. CDR3 sequence reads: CASSPPIGSRRYEQYF. The CDR3 nucleotides are TGTGCCAGCTCACCACCCATTGGCAGCCGACGCTACGAGCAGTACTTC.

With regard to this clone: The same CDR3 also results from other DNA sequences found in this sample. The V gene is TRBV3-1 (or the pseudogene TRBV3-2), the J gene TRBJ2-4; the D gene could be TRBD1 or TRBD2 (5 bases each). CDR1 LGHDT and CDR2 YNNKEL come from the germline V gene (reference sequence). V was trimmed by 1 base and J by 4 bases, leaving 8 bases between them. This CDR3 region has 14 residues. The CDR3 here is CASSQGDGKNIQYF. The CDR3, as DNA: TGTGCCAGCAGCCAAGGGGACGGAAAAAACATTCAGTACTTC.

The chain employs TRBV13 and TRBJ2-3, with 7 bases fitting TRBD2. Germline trimming cut 1 base from V and 9 bases from J; bases unmatched to any gene: 13. Germline V CDR1 and CDR2: PRHDT, FYEKMQ (reference sequence). This CDR3 is built from 16 residues. The CDR3 loop is CASSLAPAGTVRTQYF. In DNA form, the CDR3 reads TGTGCCAGCAGCTTAGCTCCAGCGGGGACCGTCAGAACGCAGTATTTT. The full variable domain, its missing parts supplied by reference TRBV13 and TRBJ2-3, is AAGVIQSPRHLIKEKRETATLKCYPIPRHDTVYWYQQGPGQDPQFLISFYEKMQSDKGSIPDRFSAQQFSDYHSELNMSSLELGDSALYFCASSLAPAGTVRTQYFGPGTRLTVL.

The rearrangement uses TRBV6-6 and TRBJ1-5; 8 bases match TRBD1. CDR1 is MNHNY, CDR2 SVGAGI, per germline (reference sequence). V was clipped by 10 bases and J by 7 bases; unmatched bases: 9. The CDR3 runs to 13 residues. CDR3 DNA: TGTGCCACTCTCAGGGGGCTTGGGCAGCCCCAGCATTTT. It yields the protein CATLRGLGQPQHF.

The rearrangement uses TRBV10-3 and TRBJ2-3, with TRBD2 matching over 8 bases. From germline, CDR1 is ENHRY and CDR2 SYGVKD. The CDR3 totals 13 residues. Trimming cost V 10 bases and J 2 bases; bases outside gene matches: 5. CDR3 sequence (DNA): TGTGCCACCCGGGGGGGTAACACAGATACGCAGTATTTT. This translates into CATRGGNTDTQYF.

The rearrangement links TRBV14 to TRBJ1-2, with 9 bases that match TRBD1. V lost 4 bases and J lost 4; bases outside the gene matches: 10. Germline CDR1 reads SGHDN; CDR2 reads FVKESK. The CDR3 is made up of 16 amino acids. CDR3 in amino acids: CASSPHPGTGIYGYTF. CDR3 nucleotide sequence: TGTGCCAGCAGCCCCCACCCCGGGACAGGGATCTATGGCTACACCTTC.

V usage is TRBV19 and J usage is TRBJ2-5; D is perhaps TRBD2 (5 bases). The CDR3 consists of 12 residues. V dropped 8 bases and J dropped 1 base, with 8 bases sitting between them. Germline CDR1 reads LNHDA; CDR2 reads SQIVND (reference sequence). DNA for the CDR3: TGTGCCAGTGGCCGGGGCCAAGAGACCCAGTACTTC. Translated: CASGRGQETQYF.

The J gene is TRBJ1-2, the V gene TRBV9, with a weak D call TRBD1 (5 bases). V was shortened by 0 bases and J by 4 bases, with 10 bases between the two germline ends. In germline, CDR1 is SGDLS, CDR2 YYNGEE. The CDR3 consists of 14 residues. CDR3 loop: CASSVGGAPYGYTF. The CDR3 region has the DNA TGTGCCAGCAGCGTAGGAGGGGCCCCCTATGGCTACACCTTC.

CDR3 nucleotides: TGTGCCAGCAGCCCGCGACAGGCCGAGGTTGAAAAACTGTTTTTT. Its translation: CASSPRQAEVEKLFF. The chain recombines TRBV6-6 with TRBJ1-4; TRBD1 might be the D (6 bases). V was trimmed by 6 bases and J by 7 bases, leaving 18 bases between them. Germline CDR1 reads MNHNY; CDR2 reads SVGAGI (reference sequence). This CDR3 is built from 15 residues.

The chain links TRBV4-1 to TRBJ2-1, with D maybe TRBD1 (6 bases). The CDR3 is 17 amino acids. The germline V gene has CDR1 MGHRA and CDR2 YSYEKL. The V end was cut by 2 bases, the J end by 1 base, with 15 bases between. The CDR3 DNA follows: TGCGCCAGCAGCCAAAACCTACAGGGTGGTTCCTACAATGAGCAGTTCTTC. It is translated as CASSQNLQGGSYNEQFF.

V gene TRBV9 combines with J gene TRBJ2-7; D is unclear. Germline V lookup: CDR1 SGDLS, CDR2 YYNGEE. V lost 4 bases to trimming and J lost 2 bases, with 10 bases between them. The CDR3 is 13 residues long. CDR3 in DNA: TGTGCCAGCAGCCGTTTTGGGGCCTACGAGCAGTACTTC. Amino acids: CASSRFGAYEQYF.

V usage is TRBV7-3 and J usage is TRBJ2-7, with 7 positions matching TRBD2. J gave up 4 bases and V 9 bases, and 12 bases lay outside the gene matches. Germline CDR1 is SGHTA and CDR2 is FQGTGA. The CDR3 extends over 14 amino acids. The CDR3 loop is CARRLGGKKYEQYF. The CDR3 DNA is TGTGCCAGGAGACTGGGGGGGAAAAAATACGAGCAGTACTTC.

The J gene is TRBJ1-6, the V gene TRBV29-1; a possible D gene is TRBD1 (6 bases). Germline-derived CDR1 and CDR2 are SQVTM and ANQGSEA. Trimming removed 6 bases at V and 8 bases at J, with 17 bases between. The CDR3 length is 14 residues. CDR3 DNA: TGCAGCGTAACCCAGGGGAATCGTGATTCACCCCTCCACTTT. Translating it yields CSVTQGNRDSPLHF.

The chain employs TRBV5-1 and TRBJ1-3; D unclear. The CDR3 is 15 residues long. Between the trimmed V and J ends, which lost 0 bases and 0 bases, there was a span of 7 bases. Germline values: CDR1 SGHRS, CDR2 YFSETQ. The CDR3 region is CASSLANISGNTIYF. The CDR3 coding sequence is TGCGCCAGCAGCTTGGCCAACATCTCTGGAAACACCATATATTTT.

The J gene is TRBJ1-2, the V gene TRBV5-1; no reliable D call. This CDR3 spans 15 amino acids. Germline V CDR1 and CDR2: SGHRS, YFSETQ. Trimming took 5 bases from V and 1 from J, leaving 15 bases between them. CDR3 DNA: TGCGCCAGCAGTTCGGATCGGGTCCATAACTATGGCTACACCTTC. This encodes CASSSDRVHNYGYTF.